Below are 2 T cell receptor beta chains sequenced from a single sample in a study of blood T cell repertoires in COVID-19. The data were produced by immunoSEQ multiplex PCR, yet TCRdb's version contains in-frame clones alone and is incomplete. The table has 250,000 to 300,000 clones, around 90% seen once. The material sequenced was PBMCs or T cells enriched from blood (not recorded which). These receptors came from a woman aged 55-75 years in a cohort exposed to, infected with or recovered from COVID-19 (not recorded which).

This chain's CDR3 is CASSRDSYNEQFF. CDR3 nucleotide sequence: TGTGCCAGCAGCCGGGACTCATACAATGAGCAGTTCTTC. The rearrangement joins TRBV2 to TRBJ2-1, with a tentative D call TRBD2 (6 bases). The CDR3 consists of 13 residues. The germline V gene has CDR1 SNHLY and CDR2 FYNNEI. The germline V and J ends were trimmed by 6 bases and 4 bases, with 10 bases remaining between them.

The chain couples TRBV27 to TRBJ2-7; TRBD2 is a possible D gene (6 bases). This CDR3 has 16 amino acids. CDR1 is MNHEY, CDR2 SMNVEV, per germline (reference sequence). Trimming shortened V by 5 bases and J by 3 bases, and 20 bases separated the two germline ends. CDR3 sequence: CASSPSGGERSYEQYF. DNA of the CDR3: TGTGCCAGCAGTCCCTCCGGGGGAGAGCGCAGCTACGAGCAGTACTTC.